Reported below is one TCR beta chain. Its antigen is still unknown. The CDR3 covers 14 residues. Germline lookup yields CDR1 MNHEY and CDR2 SVGAGI. The V gene lost 5 bases and the J gene lost 1 base, with 11 bases spanning the gap. The source of the sample is a study of cytomegalovirus exposure and HLA in healthy donors. This table comes from immunoSEQ multiplex PCR, and its TCRdb copy is limited to in-frame clones, with some not included. The repertoire holds about 73,000 clones, with roughly 95% as singletons. General observations from the study: Subsequent analysis revealed that first-cohort TCR clusters tended to co-occur in the 90 to 150 validation repertoires. Cytomegalovirus status was reportedly diagnosed by the classifier with high specificity and sensitivity.

The gene calls are TRBV6-5 and TRBJ1-2, with D possibly being TRBD1 (5 bases). This TCR was sampled from a man aged 18 to 29 in good health and CMV-seronegative. Sequences were obtained from PBMCs. The CDR3: CASSLPGGNYGYTF. DNA of the CDR3: TGTGCCAGCAGTCTCCCGGGGGGTAACTATGGCTACACCTTC.